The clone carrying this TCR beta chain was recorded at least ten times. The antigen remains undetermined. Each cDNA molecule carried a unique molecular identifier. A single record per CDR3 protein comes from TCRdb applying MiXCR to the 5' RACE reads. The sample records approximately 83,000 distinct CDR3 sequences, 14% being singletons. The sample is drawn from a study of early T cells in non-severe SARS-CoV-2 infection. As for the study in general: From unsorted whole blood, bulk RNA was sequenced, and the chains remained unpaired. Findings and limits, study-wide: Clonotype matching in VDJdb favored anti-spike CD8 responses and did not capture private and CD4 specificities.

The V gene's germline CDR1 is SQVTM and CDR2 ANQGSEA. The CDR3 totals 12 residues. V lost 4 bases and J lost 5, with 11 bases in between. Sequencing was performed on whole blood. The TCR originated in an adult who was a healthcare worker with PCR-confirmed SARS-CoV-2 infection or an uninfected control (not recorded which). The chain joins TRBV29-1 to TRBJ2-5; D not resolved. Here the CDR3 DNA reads TGCAGCGTTGTCCGGGTCGGGGAGACCCAGTACTTC. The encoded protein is CSVVRVGETQYF.